A few counts support the clone carrying this T cell receptor (beta chain). Its antigen is unidentified. This sample stems from a study of T-cell memory formation after mild COVID-19. Looking at the study overall: Largely donor-specific sequence clusters came from two donors.

From the 5' RACE reads, TCRdb called clonotypes with MiXCR, one entry per CDR3 protein. The sample comprises 390,000 or so distinct CDR3 sequences, roughly 15% of which are singletons, and roughly 21% rests with the top ten. Losses at the gene ends were 5 bases for V and 5 bases for J; bases not matched to a gene: 2. The CDR3 is 12 residues long. Germline values: CDR1 LNHNV, CDR2 YYDKDF (reference sequence). Study-wide points: CD8+ contracting clones occupied EMRA, while CD4+ ones occupied mainly CM and EM.

The sequenced material came from PBMCs or a T cell subset sorted from them (not recorded which). This sequence joins TRBV15 and TRBJ2-7, with TRBD1 matching 8 bases. The TCR originated in a man younger than 35 who had mild COVID-19 (a few samples of this study predate the infection). Cell type and time point are not known. The CDR3, as DNA: TGTGCCACCAGCGGACAGGGTGACGAGCAGTACTTC. Protein product: CATSGQGDEQYF.